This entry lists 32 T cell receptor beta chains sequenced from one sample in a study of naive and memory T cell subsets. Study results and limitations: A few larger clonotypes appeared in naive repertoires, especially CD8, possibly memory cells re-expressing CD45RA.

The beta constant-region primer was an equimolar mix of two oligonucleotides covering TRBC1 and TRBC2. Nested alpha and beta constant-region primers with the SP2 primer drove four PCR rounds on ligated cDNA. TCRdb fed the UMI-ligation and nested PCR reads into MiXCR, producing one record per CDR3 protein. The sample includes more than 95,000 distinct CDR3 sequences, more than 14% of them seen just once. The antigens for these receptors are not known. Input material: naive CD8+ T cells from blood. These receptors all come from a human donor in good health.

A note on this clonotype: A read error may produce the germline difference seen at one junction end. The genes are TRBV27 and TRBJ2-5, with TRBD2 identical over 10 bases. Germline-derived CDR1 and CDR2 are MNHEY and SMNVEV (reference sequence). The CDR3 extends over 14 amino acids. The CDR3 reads CARSYSGGRETQYF. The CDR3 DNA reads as TGTGCCAGGAGTTATAGCGGGGGGCGAGAGACCCAGTACTTC.

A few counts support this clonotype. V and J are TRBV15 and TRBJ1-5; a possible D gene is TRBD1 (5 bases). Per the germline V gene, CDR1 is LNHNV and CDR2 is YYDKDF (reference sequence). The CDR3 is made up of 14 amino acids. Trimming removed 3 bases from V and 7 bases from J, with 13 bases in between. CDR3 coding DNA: TGTGCCACCAGCAGGGCCCAGGGCGTCCAGCCCCAGCATTTT. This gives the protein CATSRAQGVQPQHF. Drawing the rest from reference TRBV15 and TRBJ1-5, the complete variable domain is DAMVIQNPRYQVTQFGKPVTLSCSQTLNHNVMYWYQQKSSQAPKLLFHYYDKDFNNEADTPDNFQSRRPNTSFCFLDIRSPGLGDTAMYLCATSRAQGVQPQHFGDGTRLSIL.

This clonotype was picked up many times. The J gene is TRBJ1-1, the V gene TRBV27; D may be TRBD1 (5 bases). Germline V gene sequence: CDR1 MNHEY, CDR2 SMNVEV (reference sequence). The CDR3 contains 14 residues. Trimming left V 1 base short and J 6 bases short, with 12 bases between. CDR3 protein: CASSLLGVRSEAFF. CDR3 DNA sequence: TGTGCCAGCAGTTTATTGGGGGTTAGGTCTGAAGCTTTCTTT.

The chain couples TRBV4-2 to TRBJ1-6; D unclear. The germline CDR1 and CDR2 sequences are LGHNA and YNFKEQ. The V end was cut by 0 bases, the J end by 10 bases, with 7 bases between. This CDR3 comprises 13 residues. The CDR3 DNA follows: TGTGCCAGCAGCCAAGAAACTGGGTCACCCCTCCACTTT. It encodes CASSQETGSPLHF.

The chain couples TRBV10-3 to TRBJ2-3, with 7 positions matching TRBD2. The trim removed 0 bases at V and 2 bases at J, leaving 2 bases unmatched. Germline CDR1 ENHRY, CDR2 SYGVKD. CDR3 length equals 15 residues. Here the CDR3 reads CAISESGLTTDTQYF. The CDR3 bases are TGTGCCATCAGTGAGTCGGGACTAACCACAGATACGCAGTATTTT.

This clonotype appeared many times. The CDR3 nucleotides read TGTGCCAGCAGCTTAGGAAGGGGAGGTAATGGCTACACCTTC. This codes for CASSLGRGGNGYTF. The chain has TRBV7-9 and TRBJ1-2; TRBD1 might be the D (5 bases). The CDR3 consists of 14 residues. Germline V gene data show CDR1 as SEHNR and CDR2 as FQNEAQ (reference sequence). V lost 1 base and J 6 bases, leaving 12 bases between the germline ends.

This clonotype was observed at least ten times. CDR3 DNA sequence: TGTGCCAGTAGTATCGGACAGGGTTATGTTCAGCCCCAGCATTTT. It specifies CASSIGQGYVQPQHF. The J gene is TRBJ1-5, the V gene TRBV19; 8 bases are a match to TRBD1. Germline V gene lookup returns CDR1 LNHDA and CDR2 SQIVND (reference sequence). The length of the CDR3 is 15 residues. Trimming removed 3 bases from V and 6 bases from J; junction bases left unmatched: 7.

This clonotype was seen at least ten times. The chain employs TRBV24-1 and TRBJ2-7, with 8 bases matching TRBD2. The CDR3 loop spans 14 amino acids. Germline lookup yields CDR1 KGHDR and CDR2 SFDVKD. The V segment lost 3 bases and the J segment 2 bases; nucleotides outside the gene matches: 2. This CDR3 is CATSDAGGTYEQYF. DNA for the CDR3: TGTGCCACCAGTGATGCGGGAGGCACCTACGAGCAGTACTTC.

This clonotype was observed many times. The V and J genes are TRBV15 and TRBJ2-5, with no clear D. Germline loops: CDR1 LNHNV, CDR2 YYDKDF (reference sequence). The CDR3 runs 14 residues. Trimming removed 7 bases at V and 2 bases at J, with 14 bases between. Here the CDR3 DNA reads TGTGCCACCATGCTCTCAGATACACAAGAGACCCAGTACTTC. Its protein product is CATMLSDTQETQYF.

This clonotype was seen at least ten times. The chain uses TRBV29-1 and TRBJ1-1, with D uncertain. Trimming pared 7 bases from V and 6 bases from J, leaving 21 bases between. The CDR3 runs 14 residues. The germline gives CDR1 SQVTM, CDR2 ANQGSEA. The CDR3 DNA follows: TGCAGCGCTGATGCCCCCCAGTATGGGGCTGAAGCTTTCTTT. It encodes CSADAPQYGAEAFF.

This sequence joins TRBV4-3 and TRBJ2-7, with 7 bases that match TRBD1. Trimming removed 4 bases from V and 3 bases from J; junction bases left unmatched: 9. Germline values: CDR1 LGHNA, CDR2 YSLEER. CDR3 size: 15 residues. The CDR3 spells CASSLDREFYYEQYF. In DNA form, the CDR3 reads TGCGCCAGCAGCCTAGACAGGGAATTTTACTACGAGCAGTACTTC.

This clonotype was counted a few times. The DNA of the CDR3 is TGTGCCAGCAGTTTAGGGGAGCCCCAGCATTTT. Translated: CASSLGEPQHF. The chain links TRBV12-3 or TRBV12-4 to TRBJ1-5; no clear D gene. This CDR3 contains 11 residues. The V gene lost 1 base and the J gene lost 8 bases, with 3 bases spanning the gap.

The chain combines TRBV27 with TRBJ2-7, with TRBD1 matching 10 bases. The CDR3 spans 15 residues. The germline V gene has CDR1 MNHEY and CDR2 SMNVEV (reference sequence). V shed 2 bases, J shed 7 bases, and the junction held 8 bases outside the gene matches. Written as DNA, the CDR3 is TGTGCCAGCAGTTTAGGGGGGACAGGGGTTAGGGAGCAGTACTTC. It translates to CASSLGGTGVREQYF.

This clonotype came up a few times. The DNA for the CDR3 is TGTGCCAGCAGCATATGGGAGATTGGACGCAATGAGCAGTTCTTC. It yields the protein CASSIWEIGRNEQFF. The rearrangement links TRBV7-9 to TRBJ2-1; the D gene is possibly TRBD2 (5 bases). CDR1 is SEHNR and CDR2 is FQNEAQ in the germline V gene (reference sequence). The CDR3 sequence is 15 residues long. Trimming left V 5 bases short and J 6 bases short, with 17 bases between.

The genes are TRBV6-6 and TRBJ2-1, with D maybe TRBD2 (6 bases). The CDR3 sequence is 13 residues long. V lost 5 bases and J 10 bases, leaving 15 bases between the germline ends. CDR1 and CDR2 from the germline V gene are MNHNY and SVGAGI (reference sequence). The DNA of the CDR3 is TGTGCCAGCAGTCTCGGGTCGGGGGTCGAGCAGTTCTTC. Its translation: CASSLGSGVEQFF.

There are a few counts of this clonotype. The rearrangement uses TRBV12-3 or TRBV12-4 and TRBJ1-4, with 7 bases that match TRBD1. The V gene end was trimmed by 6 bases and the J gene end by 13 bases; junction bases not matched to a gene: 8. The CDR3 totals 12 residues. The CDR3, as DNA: TGTGCCAGCAGCCCCAATTGGGACAGACTGTTTTTT. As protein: CASSPNWDRLFF.

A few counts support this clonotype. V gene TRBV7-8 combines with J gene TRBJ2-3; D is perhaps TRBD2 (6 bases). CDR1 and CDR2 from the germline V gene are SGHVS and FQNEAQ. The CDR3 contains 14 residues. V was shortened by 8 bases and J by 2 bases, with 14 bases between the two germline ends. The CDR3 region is CASAKRANTDTQYF. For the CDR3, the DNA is TGTGCCAGCGCCAAGCGGGCGAACACAGATACGCAGTATTTT.

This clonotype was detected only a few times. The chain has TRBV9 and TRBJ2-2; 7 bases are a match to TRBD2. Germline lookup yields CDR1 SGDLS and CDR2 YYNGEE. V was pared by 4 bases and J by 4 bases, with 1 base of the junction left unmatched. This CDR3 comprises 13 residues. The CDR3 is CASSWGGTGELFF. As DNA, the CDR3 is TGTGCCAGCAGCTGGGGGGGCACCGGGGAGCTGTTTTTT.

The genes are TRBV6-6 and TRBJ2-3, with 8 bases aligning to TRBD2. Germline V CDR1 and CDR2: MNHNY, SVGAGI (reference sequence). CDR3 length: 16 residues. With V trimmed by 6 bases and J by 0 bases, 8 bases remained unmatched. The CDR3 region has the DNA TGTGCCAGCAGGACCCCAGCGGGGGCGAGCACAGATACGCAGTATTTT. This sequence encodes CASRTPAGASTDTQYF.

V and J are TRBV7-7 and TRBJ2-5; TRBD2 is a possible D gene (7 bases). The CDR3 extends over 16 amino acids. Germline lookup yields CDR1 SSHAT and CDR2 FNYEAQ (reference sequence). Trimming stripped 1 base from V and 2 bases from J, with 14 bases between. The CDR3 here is CASSLVGGDVQETQYF. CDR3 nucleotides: TGTGCCAGCAGCTTAGTAGGGGGGGACGTACAAGAGACCCAGTACTTC.

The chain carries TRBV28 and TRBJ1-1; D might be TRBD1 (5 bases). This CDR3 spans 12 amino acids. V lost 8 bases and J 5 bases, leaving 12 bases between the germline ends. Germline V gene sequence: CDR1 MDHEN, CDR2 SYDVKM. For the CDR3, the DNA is TGTGCCAGCGGGTGGGGGGGGACTGAAGCTTTCTTT. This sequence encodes CASGWGGTEAFF. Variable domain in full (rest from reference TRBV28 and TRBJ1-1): DVKVTQSSRYLVKRTGEKVFLECVQDMDHENMFWYRQDPGLGLRLIYFSYDVKMKEKGDIPEGYSVSREKKERFSLILESASTNQTSMYLCASGWGGTEAFFGQGTRLTVV.

CDR3 bases: TGTGCCAGCAGCCATCTAGCGGAGGCCCAAGAGACCCAGTACTTC. It yields the protein CASSHLAEAQETQYF. The chain recombines TRBV7-2 with TRBJ2-5; 7 bases are a match to TRBD2. Germline CDR1 SGHTA, CDR2 FQGNSA. The CDR3 is 15 residues long. V trimming: 5 bases; J trimming: 1 base; junction bases outside the gene matches: 7.

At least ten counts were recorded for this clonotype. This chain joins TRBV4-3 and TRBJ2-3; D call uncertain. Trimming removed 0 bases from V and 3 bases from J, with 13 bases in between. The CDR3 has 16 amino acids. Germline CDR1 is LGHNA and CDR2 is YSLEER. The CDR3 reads CASSQEAGPSTDTQYF. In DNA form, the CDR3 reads TGCGCCAGCAGCCAAGAAGCCGGGCCTAGTACAGATACGCAGTATTTT.

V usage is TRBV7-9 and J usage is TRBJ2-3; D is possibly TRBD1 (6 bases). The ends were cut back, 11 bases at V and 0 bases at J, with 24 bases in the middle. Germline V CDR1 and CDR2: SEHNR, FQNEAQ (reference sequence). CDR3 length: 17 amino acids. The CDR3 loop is CAEPTGDNNPSTDTQYF. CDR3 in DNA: TGTGCCGAGCCGACCGGGGACAACAATCCTAGCACAGATACGCAGTATTTT.

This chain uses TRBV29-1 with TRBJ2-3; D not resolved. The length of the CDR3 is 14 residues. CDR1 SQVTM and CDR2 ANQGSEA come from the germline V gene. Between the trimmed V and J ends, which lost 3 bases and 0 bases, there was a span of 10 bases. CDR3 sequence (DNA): TGCAGCGTTGAGCTGGGCCTCAGCACAGATACGCAGTATTTT. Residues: CSVELGLSTDTQYF.

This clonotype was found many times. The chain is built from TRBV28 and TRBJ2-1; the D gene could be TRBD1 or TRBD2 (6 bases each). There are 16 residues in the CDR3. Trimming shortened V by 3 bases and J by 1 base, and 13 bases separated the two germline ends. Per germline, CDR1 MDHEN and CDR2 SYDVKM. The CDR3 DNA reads TGTGCCAGCAGTTTTGCCGGGGGCCCTTCCTACAATGAGCAGTTCTTC. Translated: CASSFAGGPSYNEQFF.

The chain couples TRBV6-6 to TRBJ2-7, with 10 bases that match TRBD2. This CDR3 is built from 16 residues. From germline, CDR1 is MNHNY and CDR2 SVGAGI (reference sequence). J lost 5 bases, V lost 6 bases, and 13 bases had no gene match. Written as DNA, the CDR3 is TGTGCCAGCAGCCTCAAGCGAGAAGCGGGAGGGGACGAGCAGTACTTC. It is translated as CASSLKREAGGDEQYF.

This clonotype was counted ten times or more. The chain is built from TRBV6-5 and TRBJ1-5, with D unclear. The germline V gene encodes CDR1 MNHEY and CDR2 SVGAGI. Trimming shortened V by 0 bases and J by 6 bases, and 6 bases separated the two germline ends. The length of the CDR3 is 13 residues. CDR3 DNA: TGTGCCAGCAGTTACTCCCCAGGTCAGCCCCAGCATTTT. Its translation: CASSYSPGQPQHF.

The CDR3 nucleotides read TGTGCCAGCAGCTTCGGACAAGGACAGCCCCAGCATTTT. Translated, it gives CASSFGQGQPQHF. The V and J genes are TRBV7-3 and TRBJ1-5, with D tentatively TRBD1 (5 bases). This CDR3 has 13 amino acids. Trimming pared 3 bases from V and 7 bases from J, leaving 10 bases between. Germline CDR1 SGHTA, CDR2 FQGTGA.

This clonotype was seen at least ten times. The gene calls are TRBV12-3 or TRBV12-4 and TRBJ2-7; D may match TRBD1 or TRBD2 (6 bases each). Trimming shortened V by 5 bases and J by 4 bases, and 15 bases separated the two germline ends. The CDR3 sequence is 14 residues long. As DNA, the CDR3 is TGTGCCAGCAGTCCGTCGGGGGCGGTATACGAGCAGTACTTC. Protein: CASSPSGAVYEQYF.

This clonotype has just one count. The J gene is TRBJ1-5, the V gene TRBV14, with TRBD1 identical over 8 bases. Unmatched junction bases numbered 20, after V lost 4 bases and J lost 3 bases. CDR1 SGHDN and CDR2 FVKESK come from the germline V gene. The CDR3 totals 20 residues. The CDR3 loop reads CASSRYGQGVAMPPNQPQHF. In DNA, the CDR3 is TGTGCCAGCAGCCGCTATGGACAGGGAGTCGCGATGCCCCCCAATCAGCCCCAGCATTTT.

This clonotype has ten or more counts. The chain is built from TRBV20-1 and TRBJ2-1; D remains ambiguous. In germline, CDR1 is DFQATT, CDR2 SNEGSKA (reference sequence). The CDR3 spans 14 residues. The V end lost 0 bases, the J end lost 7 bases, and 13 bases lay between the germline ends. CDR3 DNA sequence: TGCAGTGCTAGAGAACTCCTGAATTGGAATGAGCAGTTCTTC. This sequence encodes CSARELLNWNEQFF.